One T cell receptor (beta chain) is described in this entry. Its cognate antigen has yet to be identified. No base qualities exist here, and no much larger clone lies one base off it. This sample is part of a study of T cells in Graves' hyperthyroidism and ophthalmopathy (dated by TCRdb to the late 2010s). For the wider study: TCR V-J signatures able to tell the groups apart were searched for in a discovery cohort of 90 to 100 patients, of whom more than 40 had Graves' ophthalmopathy and 57 had stable Graves' hyperthyroidism. An independent validation cohort of some 18 hyperthyroidism patients and approximately 16 patients who later progressed to ophthalmopathy tested prospective prediction of ophthalmopathy. The 100 discovery patients were divided at random into training and test sets in a 7:3 ratio. Thyroid tissue and blood T-cell repertoires from about six Graves' hyperthyroidism patients were also compared in the study. Following sampling, methimazole starting at 30 mg daily was given to hyperthyroidism patients, and high-dose intravenous methylprednisolone was given to ophthalmopathy patients. TCR Vbeta CDR3 sequencing of approximately 140 peripheral blood samples (under 45 ophthalmopathy, roughly 72 hyperthyroidism and approximately 17 progressor patients) is reported in the paper. General findings and caveats noted by the study authors: In validation, the model predicted progression to ophthalmopathy with over 60% sensitivity and 72.22% specificity, a median of 6.5 months before onset. No statistical method was used to set the sample size in advance, and investigators knew the group allocation. Blood samples also contained most of the expanded thyroid clonotypes (frequency above 0.001), which suggests that blood repertoires may reflect thyroid immune responses. Ophthalmopathy was separated from stable hyperthyroidism by a 13 V-J signature model, with approximately 86% sensitivity and around 81% specificity obtained in cross-validation and 80%/75% obtained in testing.

Amplification of TCR beta CDR3 regions was carried out from RNA transcripts. A first-round RT-PCR of the TCR CDR3 used the HTBI primer set with the Qiagen OneStep RT-PCR kit. Libraries were constructed in a second round of multiplex PCR, after which size selection and purification were performed. The libraries were sequenced on an Illumina HiSeq2000 using paired-end 100 bp reads. In the source study's methods: SOAPnuke was used to process the raw data, removing reads that contained adapters or uncalled bases, had a mean Phred below 15, or lacked an exact match to the constant primer or identifier. High-quality paired reads were merged using COPE v1.2.5, and each unique nucleotide sequence was defined as a clonotype. MiTCR v1.1 was used to align the clonotypes against IMGT TRBV, TRBD and TRBJ reference segments. Only V-J combinations with frequency above 0.0001, covering about 99% of repertoires, were analysed. A TCS score was defined as the ratio between F50 (clonal expansion) and ExV (chaos), using BLOSUM62-based TCRdist between CDR3 peptides within each V-J. Welch's t-statistics and random forest reduced just over 500 V-J features to 13, which were used in a naive Bayes classifier (R e1071). The similarity between thyroid and blood repertoires was quantified using the Morisita-Horn index. In TCRdb, the public reads were trimmed at Q25 with fastp and aligned with MiXCR, with productive beta chains retained. Each CDR3 protein gets just one entry, which takes the most common genes and DNA from the rows behind it. The V and J calls were not made by the authors but by TCRdb's processing. This sample comprises approximately 640,000 distinct CDR3 sequences, roughly 45% of them detected only once. Less than 9% of the sample rests with the top ten.

Exclusion was applied to patients with uncontrolled infections, other autoimmune diseases, pregnancy or lactation. Clinical symptoms, serum thyroxine and TRAb, thyroid ultrasound, and orbital computed tomography formed the basis for the diagnoses. Trizol reagent was used to extract total RNA, and RNA quality was then checked on an Agilent 2100 Bioanalyzer. V is reduced by 3 bases and J by 5 bases, leaving a spacing of 13 bases between them. Its CDR3 holds 14 amino acids, cysteine through phenylalanine. Only CDR3 DNA is held: 42 bases, read in frame from base 1. CDR1 and CDR2 (SEHNR, FQNEAQ) derive from the germline V gene (reference sequence).

The sample consisted of peripheral blood or thyroid tissue (not recorded which). This receptor was taken from an adult man with Graves' disease, either hyperthyroidism or ophthalmopathy (not recorded which). The rearrangement combines TRBV7-9 with TRBJ2-5, with TRBD2 perhaps the D gene, on 6 matching bases. The nucleotide sequence reads as follows: TGTGCCAGCAGCTTCCGGGGGTACTCGGAGACCCAGTACTTC. This sequence encodes CASSFRGYSETQYF.